What follows are 30 T cell receptor beta chains derived from one specimen sequenced in a study of T-cell reconstitution after alpha-beta-depleted transplantation in children. The TCRbeta library incorporated unique molecular identifiers. From the PCR reads, TCRdb called clonotypes with MiXCR, one entry per CDR3 protein. The sample contains a few hundred thousand distinct CDR3 sequences, 43% of which appear only once. This sample comprised PBMCs, obtained before TCRalphabeta/CD19-depleted stem cell transplant. The receptors were gathered from a girl aged 2-15 years with aplastic anemia, due to receive a stem cell transplant.

The CDR3 DNA follows: TGTGCCAGCAGCCAAGGACGGGACAGGGGGTCACAGAGGTACTTC. It codes for CASSQGRDRGSQRYF. The chain couples TRBV7-8 to TRBJ2-7; 11 bases map to TRBD1. From germline, CDR1 is SGHVS and CDR2 FQNEAQ. Unmatched junction bases numbered 15, after V lost 5 bases and J lost 12 bases. The CDR3 is made up of 15 amino acids.

The V call is TRBV6-2 or TRBV6-3, the J call TRBJ2-5; 12 bases line up with TRBD2. Germline CDR1 and CDR2: MNHEY and SVGEGT. Trimming removed 5 bases from V and 5 bases from J; junction bases left unmatched: 12. The CDR3 is 17 residues long. CDR3 in amino acids: CASSDGTSGLRSETQYF. In DNA form, the CDR3 reads TGTGCCAGCAGTGACGGGACTAGCGGGCTCCGGAGCGAGACCCAGTACTTC.

V is TRBV20-1 and J is TRBJ2-4; tentatively, D is TRBD1 (5 bases). Per the germline V gene, CDR1 is DFQATT and CDR2 is SNEGSKA (reference sequence). CDR3 length: 17 residues. For the CDR3, the DNA is TGCTGCGCTAAGGACAATAGGAGAGGCTTAGCCAAAAACATTCAGTACTTC. Its translation: CCAKDNRRGLAKNIQYF.

The rearrangement links TRBV6-1 to TRBJ2-7; 10 bases align to TRBD2. In germline, CDR1 is MNHNS, CDR2 SASEGT. V shed 6 bases, J shed 2 bases, and the junction held 4 bases outside the gene matches. The CDR3 sequence is 14 residues long. CDR3 in DNA: TGTGCCAGCAGGGAGCGGGGGGGCCCCTACGAGCAGTACTTC. Protein product: CASRERGGPYEQYF.

This clonotype has ten or more counts. The chain recombines TRBV5-1 with TRBJ2-1; D is undetermined. V lost 4 bases to trimming and J lost 6 bases, with 5 bases between them. There are 11 residues in the CDR3. Looked up from germline, CDR1 is SGHRS and CDR2 is YFSETQ. The CDR3 loop reads CASSDGNEQFF. CDR3 nucleotide sequence: TGCGCCAGCAGCGACGGCAATGAGCAGTTCTTC.

The chain joins TRBV5-1 to TRBJ2-1, with 7 bases that match TRBD1. This CDR3 region has 17 residues. CDR1 SGHRS and CDR2 YFSETQ come from the germline V gene. V shed 7 bases and J 5 bases; nucleotides not matched to a gene: 18. As DNA, the CDR3 is TGCGCCAGCTCCGGGACAGCTCCCCCGGATAACAACAATGAGCAGTTCTTC. Translating it yields CASSGTAPPDNNNEQFF.

The sample holds many counts of this clonotype. The chain employs TRBV18 and TRBJ2-4; 9 bases align to TRBD2. V was clipped by 1 base and J by 1 base; unmatched bases: 17. The CDR3 extends over 21 amino acids. CDR1 is KGHSH and CDR2 is LQKENI in the germline V gene. CDR3 region: CASSPLVPSGMGGTAKNIQYF. CDR3 DNA sequence: TGTGCCAGCTCACCACTCGTGCCTAGCGGGATGGGTGGTACGGCCAAAAACATTCAGTACTTC.

The chain combines TRBV20-1 with TRBJ1-5; D may be TRBD1 (5 bases). V shed 1 base and J shed 4 bases, with 11 bases lying between them. CDR1 and CDR2 from the germline V gene are DFQATT and SNEGSKA (reference sequence). The CDR3 contains 14 residues. Here the CDR3 reads CSARAGQGNQPQHF. The CDR3 coding sequence is TGCAGTGCTAGAGCCGGGCAGGGTAATCAGCCCCAGCATTTT.

This clonotype showed up just once. This chain connects TRBV20-1 to TRBJ2-1; 10 bases are shared with TRBD2. The CDR3 has 16 residues. The germline gives CDR1 DFQATT, CDR2 SNEGSKA (reference sequence). The V segment lost 6 bases and the J segment 6 bases; nucleotides outside the gene matches: 14. CDR3 sequence: CSAPMASGRVRNEQFF. DNA for the CDR3: TGCAGTGCCCCTATGGCGAGCGGGAGGGTGCGCAATGAGCAGTTCTTC.

This chain uses TRBV20-1 with TRBJ2-7; 7 nucleotides agree with TRBD2. The CDR3 is made up of 14 amino acids. The germline CDR1 and CDR2 sequences are DFQATT and SNEGSKA (reference sequence). The V segment lost 1 base and the J segment 2 bases; nucleotides outside the gene matches: 5. This CDR3 is CSARATGGPYEQYF. CDR3 DNA sequence: TGCAGTGCTAGAGCTACGGGAGGACCCTACGAGCAGTACTTC.

The chain recombines TRBV28 with TRBJ2-1; either TRBD1 or TRBD2 may fit D (6 bases each). CDR3 length equals 16 residues. With 5 bases removed from V and 4 bases from J, the gap between germline ends came to 18 bases. Germline CDR1 and CDR2: MDHEN and SYDVKM. CDR3 nucleotides: TGTGCCAGCAGTCCCCAAGGGGGGAGTAGATACAATGAGCAGTTCTTC. As protein: CASSPQGGSRYNEQFF.

The table lists this clonotype with many counts. This chain joins TRBV5-1 and TRBJ2-5, with TRBD1 identical over 8 bases. Germline V gene data show CDR1 as SGHRS and CDR2 as YFSETQ. The CDR3 loop spans 16 amino acids. With 0 bases clipped from V and 3 bases from J, the junction kept 7 bases outside the gene matches. DNA for the CDR3: TGCGCCAGCAGCTTGGAAGGCAGGGGGCGCGAAGAGACCCAGTACTTC. The encoded protein is CASSLEGRGREETQYF. Combining the CDR3 with reference TRBV5-1 and TRBJ2-5 gives the whole variable domain KAGVTQTPRYLIKTRGQQVTLSCSPISGHRSVSWYQQTPGQGLQFLFEYFSETQRNKGNFPGRFSGRQFSNSRSEMNVSTLELGDSALYLCASSLEGRGREETQYFGPGTRLLVL.

This clonotype was counted between two and nine times. The chain combines TRBV4-1 with TRBJ2-1, with 7 nucleotides matching TRBD2. V shed 0 bases and J 7 bases; nucleotides not matched to a gene: 9. The germline gives CDR1 MGHRA, CDR2 YSYEKL. CDR3 length: 16 amino acids. CDR3 coding DNA: TGCGCCAGCAGCCAAGACGGGAGGCCGAGTTCAAATGAGCAGTTCTTC. This sequence encodes CASSQDGRPSSNEQFF.

The V and J genes are TRBV6-1 and TRBJ2-3, with TRBD1 as a possible D gene (5 bases). Trimming shortened V by 7 bases and J by 0 bases, and 17 bases separated the two germline ends. The CDR3 loop spans 16 amino acids. CDR1 and CDR2 from the germline V gene are MNHNS and SASEGT. The CDR3 DNA follows: TGTGCCAGCAACCCCGGACGGACATCTAGCACAGATACGCAGTATTTT. Translation gives CASNPGRTSSTDTQYF.

This clonotype was seen only a few times. J is TRBJ2-2 and V is TRBV20-1; tentatively, D is TRBD1 or TRBD2 (5 bases each). Trimming pared 3 bases from V and 3 bases from J, leaving 8 bases between. This CDR3 has 13 residues. CDR1 DFQATT and CDR2 SNEGSKA come from the germline V gene (reference sequence). The CDR3 DNA reads as TGCAGTGCTAGGCTGGGGGACACCGGGGAGCTGTTTTTT. Protein product: CSARLGDTGELFF.

This clonotype has at least ten counts. V gene TRBV11-2 combines with J gene TRBJ2-1, with TRBD2 as a possible D gene (6 bases). Germline loops: CDR1 SGHAT, CDR2 FQNNGV. V was trimmed by 5 bases and J by 4 bases, leaving 18 bases between them. This CDR3 is built from 16 residues. The CDR3 here is CASSQYWRAGYNEQFF. The CDR3 DNA reads TGTGCCAGCAGCCAGTACTGGAGGGCCGGTTACAATGAGCAGTTCTTC. Together with reference TRBV11-2 and TRBJ2-1, the CDR3 gives the full variable domain: EAGVAQSPRYKIIEKRQSVAFWCNPISGHATLYWYQQILGQGPKLLIQFQNNGVVDDSQLPKDRFSAERLKGVDSTLKIQPAKLEDSAVYLCASSQYWRAGYNEQFFGPGTRLTVL.

This clonotype was detected many times. The chain recombines TRBV5-5 with TRBJ2-2; tentatively, D is TRBD2 (6 bases). V was cut by 0 bases and J by 7 bases, with 22 bases left in between. The CDR3 is 18 residues long. Per the germline V gene, CDR1 is SGHKS and CDR2 is YYEKEE (reference sequence). CDR3 sequence: CASSLEVVLASIIGELFF. CDR3 DNA sequence: TGTGCCAGCAGCTTGGAGGTGGTTCTAGCGAGTATTATCGGGGAGCTGTTTTTT.

The chain combines TRBV12-5 with TRBJ2-7; D is unresolved. Looked up from germline, CDR1 is LGHNT and CDR2 is FRNRAP. The length of the CDR3 is 13 residues. Trimming pared 5 bases from V and 5 bases from J, leaving 13 bases between. CDR3: CASGPLVGNEQYF. The CDR3 region has the DNA TGTGCTAGTGGTCCCCTGGTAGGGAACGAGCAGTACTTC.

This chain links TRBV20-1 with TRBJ2-7; the D is unclear. V was clipped by 1 base and J by 4 bases, with 17 bases between them. The CDR3 length is 15 residues. Germline assignment: CDR1 DFQATT and CDR2 SNEGSKA (reference sequence). The DNA for the CDR3 is TGCAGTGCTAGAGGTAGCCGGCATCCCCTGTACGAGCAGTACTTC. As protein: CSARGSRHPLYEQYF.

This clonotype was detected a few times. V usage is TRBV5-4 and J usage is TRBJ2-7; no firm D call. Germline lookup yields CDR1 SGHNT and CDR2 YYREEE (reference sequence). V lost 0 bases to trimming and J lost 2 bases, with 6 bases between them. This CDR3 has 13 residues. The CDR3 DNA sequence: TGTGCCAGCAGCTTGGAACCGACCTACGAGCAGTACTTC. Translating it yields CASSLEPTYEQYF.

Points on this clonotype: This could be a read error, since a much larger clone is one nucleotide away. V gene TRBV6-5 combines with J gene TRBJ2-7; 9 bases fit TRBD1. This CDR3 region has 15 residues. In germline, CDR1 is MNHEY, CDR2 SVGAGI. CDR3 protein: CTSSYLGTGSHEQYF. The DNA of the CDR3 is TGTACCAGCAGTTACCTTGGGACAGGGTCCCACGAGCAGTACTTC.

This clonotype was recorded a few times. This chain links TRBV6-2 or TRBV6-3 with TRBJ2-5; 9 bases align to TRBD2. Trimming at V came to 0 bases and at J to 5 bases, leaving 22 bases not matched to a gene. Germline values: CDR1 MNHEY, CDR2 SVGEGT. The CDR3 has 21 amino acids. The CDR3, as DNA: TGTGCCAGCAGTTACTCTACGGCAGGGTGGGTCAGCGGGAGGCCGGGGGAGACCCAGTACTTC. Its translation is CASSYSTAGWVSGRPGETQYF.

This clonotype was counted many times. The chain has TRBV14 and TRBJ1-2; D gene uncertain. This CDR3 has 14 residues. The V end lost 4 bases, the J end lost 5 bases, and 14 bases lay between the germline ends. The germline V gene encodes CDR1 SGHDN and CDR2 FVKESK. CDR3 residues: CASSLIRNGYGYTF. The CDR3 DNA reads as TGTGCCAGCAGCCTCATCCGAAATGGGTATGGCTACACCTTC.

This clonotype was observed at least ten times. This chain uses TRBV7-9 with TRBJ2-1; TRBD1 matches at 9 bases. The CDR3 totals 12 residues. Per germline, CDR1 SEHNR and CDR2 FQNEAQ (reference sequence). The J segment lost 16 bases and the V segment lost 4 bases, leaving 8 bases of the junction unmatched. The CDR3 DNA reads as TGTGCCAGCAGCTATGGGACAGGGAAGAGATTCTTC. The encoded protein is CASSYGTGKRFF.

This clonotype was observed many times. CDR3 amino acids: CSARDRLAGAYNEQFF. CDR3 coding DNA: TGCAGTGCTAGAGATCGGTTAGCGGGAGCCTACAATGAGCAGTTCTTC. The chain recombines TRBV20-1 with TRBJ2-1; TRBD2 aligns across 9 bases. After removal of 0 bases from V and 2 bases from J, the junction contained 5 bases not matched to a gene. CDR1 is DFQATT, CDR2 SNEGSKA, per germline (reference sequence). The CDR3 consists of 16 residues.

This clonotype appeared many times. The chain joins TRBV7-2 to TRBJ2-2; 8 bases line up with TRBD1. Germline loops: CDR1 SGHTA, CDR2 FQGNSA. This CDR3 has 15 residues. Germline trimming cut 5 bases from V and 4 bases from J; bases unmatched to any gene: 6. CDR3 residues: CASSRTGGSTGELFF. CDR3 in DNA: TGTGCCAGCAGCCGAACAGGGGGTAGCACCGGGGAGCTGTTTTTT.

This clonotype has only a few counts. The chain joins TRBV29-1 to TRBJ2-5; D is possibly TRBD1 (5 bases). Per the germline V gene, CDR1 is SQVTM and CDR2 is ANQGSEA. The CDR3 is made up of 12 amino acids. With 4 bases removed from V and 4 bases from J, the gap between germline ends came to 10 bases. The CDR3 nucleotides are TGCAGCGTTGGACAGTATGGAGAGACCCAGTACTTC. Translated, it gives CSVGQYGETQYF. The complete variable domain, with remaining parts taken from reference TRBV29-1 and TRBJ2-5, reads SAVISQKPSRDICQRGTSLTIQCQVDSQVTMMFWYRQQPGQSLTLIATANQGSEATYESGFVIDKFPISRPNLTFSTLTVSNMSPEDSSIYLCSVGQYGETQYFGPGTRLLVL.

The gene calls are TRBV20-1 and TRBJ2-3; D unclear. The CDR3 has 13 amino acids. V lost 1 base, J lost 3 bases, and 8 bases lay in between. Germline V CDR1 and CDR2: DFQATT, SNEGSKA (reference sequence). In nucleotides, the CDR3 is TGCAGTGCTAGAGTTTGGGGAACAGATACGCAGTATTTT. Residues: CSARVWGTDTQYF.

The chain recombines TRBV20-1 with TRBJ2-7; no clear D. The CDR3 sequence is 12 residues long. CDR1 is DFQATT and CDR2 is SNEGSKA in the germline V gene (reference sequence). V was cut by 4 bases and J by 2 bases, with 9 bases left in between. The CDR3 sequence: CSANSRTYEQYF. CDR3 DNA sequence: TGCAGTGCTAACTCGCGGACCTACGAGCAGTACTTC.

This chain links TRBV28 with TRBJ2-5, with D possibly being TRBD1 (6 bases). Germline CDR1 is MDHEN and CDR2 is SYDVKM. This CDR3 has 12 residues. Deletions cut 9 bases from V and 5 bases from J, with 13 bases between. The CDR3 DNA follows: TGTGCCAGTCGGACAGCAAGGGAGACCCAGTACTTC. Translation gives CASRTARETQYF.